This T cell receptor (beta chain) is drawn from a study of T cell changes during pregnancy in multiple sclerosis. Using immunoSEQ multiplex PCR, the repertoire was profiled, and TCRdb retains in-frame clones only, with some absent. The table records 10,000 to 15,000 clones, about 95% of them present only once. This CDR3 is built from 14 residues. Germline V CDR1 and CDR2: MGHRA, YSYEKL. V shed 6 bases and J shed 1 base, with 12 bases lying between them. The chain is built from TRBV4-1 and TRBJ1-1; D is ambiguous. This TCR derives from a female donor with multiple sclerosis, enrolled in a pregnancy study. The sequencing here drew on CD4+ T cells from peripheral blood mononuclear cells, taken before pregnancy. CDR3 sequence (DNA): TGCGCCAGCAGGGGCCTACTGAAGAACACTGAAGCTTTCTTT. Translation: CASRGLLKNTEAFF.